What follows describes a single T cell receptor (beta chain). The V and J ends lost 7 bases and 5 bases, in that order; junction bases with no gene match: 8. This CDR3 is 14 amino acids long. Germline lookup yields CDR1 SNHLY and CDR2 FYNNEI. Repertoires were generated with immunoSEQ multiplex PCR, while TCRdb's copy carries only in-frame clones and drops some. The data hold 250,000 to 350,000 clones, with roughly 90% observed a single time. These data belong to a study of blood T cell repertoires in COVID-19. In the study overall: Samples of COVID-19 (acute and convalescent) were obtained from the United States, Italy and Spain. PBMCs, B-cell-depleted T cells, or T cells were the source of the cDNA or gDNA that made up the material.

V and J are TRBV2 and TRBJ1-5, with TRBD1 matching over 7 bases. Source material: peripheral blood. This clonotype originated in a woman aged 45-65 years with active or convalescent COVID-19. CDR3 in amino acids: CASTLDRRYQPQHF. The CDR3 DNA sequence: TGTGCCAGCACCTTGGACAGGAGATATCAGCCCCAGCATTTT.